This TCR beta chain derives from a study of cytomegalovirus exposure and HLA in healthy donors. Study results and caveats: Reported performance of the classifier showed diagnosis of cytomegalovirus status with high specificity and sensitivity. There was a cluster of highly shared sequence variants that was likely a sequencing artifact.

This clone has only a few counts. Antigen: not known. Primers for the PCR totalled 60 Vbeta and 13 Jbeta. The table came from immunoSEQ multiplex PCR; TCRdb's copy has only in-frame clones and leaves some out. The sample lists around 180,000 clones, more than 80% occurring once. Losses at the gene ends were 3 bases for V and 3 bases for J; bases not matched to a gene: 11. The CDR3 loop spans 16 amino acids. Germline V gene data show CDR1 as LGHNA and CDR2 as YSLEER. Sequenced input: PBMCs. V gene TRBV4-3 combines with J gene TRBJ2-7; 7 bases align to TRBD1. The clonotype comes from a male donor in good health and CMV-seronegative. This chain's CDR3 is CASSQDYRGLDYEQYF. CDR3 sequence (DNA): TGCGCCAGCAGCCAGGATTACAGGGGCCTGGACTACGAGCAGTACTTC.